One TCR beta chain is described in this entry. Assay: immunoSEQ multiplex PCR; the TCRdb copy retains only in-frame clones and omits some. The sample has approximately 200,000 clones; 84% are singletons. In germline, CDR1 is SGHRS, CDR2 YFSETQ. This CDR3 region has 21 residues. With 4 bases clipped from V and 0 bases from J, the junction kept 22 bases outside the gene matches. This sample is part of a study of blood T cell repertoires in COVID-19. Sequencing input: peripheral blood. This TCR derives from an older woman who had recovered from COVID-19. The chain has TRBV5-1 and TRBJ2-3; 8 bases map to TRBD2. The CDR3 DNA reads as TGCGCCAGCAGCCAGATCGTTGGAGCGGGGGAAACAGCCTGGAGCACAGATACGCAGTATTTT. Its protein is CASSQIVGAGETAWSTDTQYF. Complete variable domain (other parts from reference TRBV5-1 and TRBJ2-3): KAGVTQTPRYLIKTRGQQVTLSCSPISGHRSVSWYQQTPGQGLQFLFEYFSETQRNKGNFPGRFSGRQFSNSRSEMNVSTLELGDSALYLCASSQIVGAGETAWSTDTQYFGPGTRLTVL.